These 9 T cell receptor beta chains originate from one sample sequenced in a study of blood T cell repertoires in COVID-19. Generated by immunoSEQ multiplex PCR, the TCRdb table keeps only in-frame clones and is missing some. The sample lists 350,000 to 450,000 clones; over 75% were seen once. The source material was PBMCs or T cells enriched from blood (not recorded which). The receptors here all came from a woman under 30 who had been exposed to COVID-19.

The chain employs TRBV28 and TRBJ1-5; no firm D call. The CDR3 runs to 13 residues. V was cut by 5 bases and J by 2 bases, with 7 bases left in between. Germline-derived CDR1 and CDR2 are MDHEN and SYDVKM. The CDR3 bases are TGTGCCAGCAGTCGGGGTGGCAATCAGCCCCAGCATTTT. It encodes CASSRGGNQPQHF.

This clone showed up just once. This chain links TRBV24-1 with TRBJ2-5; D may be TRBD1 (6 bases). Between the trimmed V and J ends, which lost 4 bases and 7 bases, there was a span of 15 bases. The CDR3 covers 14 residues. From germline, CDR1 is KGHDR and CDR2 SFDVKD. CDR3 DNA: TGTGCCACCAGTGACCCTACAGGGTTCGCGACCCAGTACTTC. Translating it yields CATSDPTGFATQYF.

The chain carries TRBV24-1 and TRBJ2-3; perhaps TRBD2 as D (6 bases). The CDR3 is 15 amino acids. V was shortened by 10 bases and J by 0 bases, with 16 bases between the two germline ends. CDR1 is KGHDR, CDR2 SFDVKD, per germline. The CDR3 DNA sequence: TGTGCCACGTCCGGGGGAGGCGGAAGCACAGATACGCAGTATTTT. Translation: CATSGGGGSTDTQYF.

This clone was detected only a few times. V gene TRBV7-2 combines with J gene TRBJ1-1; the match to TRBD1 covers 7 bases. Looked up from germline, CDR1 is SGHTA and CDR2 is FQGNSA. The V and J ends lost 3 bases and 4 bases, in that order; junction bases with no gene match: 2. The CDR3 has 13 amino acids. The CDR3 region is CASSLTGPTEAFF. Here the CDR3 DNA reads TGTGCCAGCAGCTTGACAGGGCCCACTGAAGCTTTCTTT.

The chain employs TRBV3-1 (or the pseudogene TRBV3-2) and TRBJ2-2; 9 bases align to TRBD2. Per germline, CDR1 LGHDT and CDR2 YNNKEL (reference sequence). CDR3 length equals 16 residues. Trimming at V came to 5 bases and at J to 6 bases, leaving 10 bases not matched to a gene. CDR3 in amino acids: CASSVSGGLRAGELFF. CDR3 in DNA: TGTGCCAGCAGCGTTAGCGGGGGCCTCCGAGCCGGGGAGCTGTTTTTT.

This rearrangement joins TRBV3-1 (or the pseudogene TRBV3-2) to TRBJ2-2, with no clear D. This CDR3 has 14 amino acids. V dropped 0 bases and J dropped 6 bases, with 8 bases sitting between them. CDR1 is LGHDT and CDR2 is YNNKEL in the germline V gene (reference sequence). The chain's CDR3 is CASSQDPGSGELFF. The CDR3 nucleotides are TGTGCCAGCAGCCAAGATCCCGGGTCCGGGGAGCTGTTTTTT.

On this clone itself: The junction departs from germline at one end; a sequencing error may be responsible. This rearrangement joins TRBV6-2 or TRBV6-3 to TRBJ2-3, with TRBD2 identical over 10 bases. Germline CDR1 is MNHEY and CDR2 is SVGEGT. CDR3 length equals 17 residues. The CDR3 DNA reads TGTGCCAGCAGCTACTTTGGGACTAGCGAGTACACAGATACGCAGTATTTT. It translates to CASSYFGTSEYTDTQYF.

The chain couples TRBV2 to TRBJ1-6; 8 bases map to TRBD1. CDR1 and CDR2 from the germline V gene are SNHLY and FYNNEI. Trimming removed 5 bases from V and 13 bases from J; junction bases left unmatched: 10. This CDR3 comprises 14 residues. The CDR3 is CASSTARGLGPLHF. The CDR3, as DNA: TGTGCCAGCAGTACGGCCAGGGGGCTCGGGCCCCTCCACTTT.

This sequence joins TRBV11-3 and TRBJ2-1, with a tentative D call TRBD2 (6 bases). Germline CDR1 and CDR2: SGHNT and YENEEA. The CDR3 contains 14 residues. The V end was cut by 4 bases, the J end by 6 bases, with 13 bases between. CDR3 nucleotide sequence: TGTGCCAGCAGCTCGGGAGTTAGCTCCAATGAGCAGTTCTTC. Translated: CASSSGVSSNEQFF.